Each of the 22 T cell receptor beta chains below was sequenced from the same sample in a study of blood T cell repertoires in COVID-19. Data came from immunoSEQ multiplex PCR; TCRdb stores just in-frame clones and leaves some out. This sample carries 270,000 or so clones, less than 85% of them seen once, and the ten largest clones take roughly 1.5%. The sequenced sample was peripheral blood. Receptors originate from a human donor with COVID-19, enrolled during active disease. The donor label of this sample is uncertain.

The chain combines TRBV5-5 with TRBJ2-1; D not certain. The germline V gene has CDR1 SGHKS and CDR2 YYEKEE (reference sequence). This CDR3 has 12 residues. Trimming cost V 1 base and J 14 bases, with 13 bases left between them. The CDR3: CASSLIVEVEFF. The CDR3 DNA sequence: TGTGCCAGCAGCTTGATAGTAGAGGTGGAGTTCTTC.

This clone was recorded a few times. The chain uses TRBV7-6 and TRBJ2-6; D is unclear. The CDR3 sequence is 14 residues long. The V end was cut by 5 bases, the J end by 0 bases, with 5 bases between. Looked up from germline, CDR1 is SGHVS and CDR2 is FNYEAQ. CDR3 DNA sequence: TGTGCCAGCAGCCCTTTCTCTGGGGCCAACGTCCTGACTTTC. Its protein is CASSPFSGANVLTF.

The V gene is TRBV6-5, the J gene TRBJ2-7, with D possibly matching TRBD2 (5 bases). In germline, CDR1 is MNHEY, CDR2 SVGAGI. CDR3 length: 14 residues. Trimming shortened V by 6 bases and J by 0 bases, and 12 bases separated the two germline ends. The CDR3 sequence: CASSRLPISYEQYF. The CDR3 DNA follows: TGTGCCAGCAGCAGACTACCAATCTCCTACGAGCAGTACTTC.

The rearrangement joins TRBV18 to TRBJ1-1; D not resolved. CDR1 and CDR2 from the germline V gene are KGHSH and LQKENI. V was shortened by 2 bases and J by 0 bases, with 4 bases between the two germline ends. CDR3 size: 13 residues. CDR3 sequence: CASSPEVNTEAFF. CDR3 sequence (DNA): TGTGCCAGCTCACCAGAGGTGAACACTGAAGCTTTCTTT.

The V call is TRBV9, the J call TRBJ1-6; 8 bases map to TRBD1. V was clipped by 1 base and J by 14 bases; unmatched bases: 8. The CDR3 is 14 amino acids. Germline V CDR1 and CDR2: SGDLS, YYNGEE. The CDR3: CASSVRQGAGSLHF. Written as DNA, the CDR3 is TGTGCCAGCAGCGTACGGCAGGGGGCAGGGTCCCTCCACTTT.

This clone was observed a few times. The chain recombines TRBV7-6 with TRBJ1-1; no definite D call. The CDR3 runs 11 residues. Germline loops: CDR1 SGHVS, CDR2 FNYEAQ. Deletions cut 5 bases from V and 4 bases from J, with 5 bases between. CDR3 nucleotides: TGTGCCAGCAGCGGAGGCACTGAAGCTTTCTTT. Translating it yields CASSGGTEAFF.

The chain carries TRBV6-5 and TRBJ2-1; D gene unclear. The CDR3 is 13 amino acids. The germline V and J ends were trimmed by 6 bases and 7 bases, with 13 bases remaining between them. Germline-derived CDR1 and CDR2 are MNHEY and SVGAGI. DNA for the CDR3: TGTGCCAGCAGCCTGACCAGACAAAATGAGCAGTTCTTC. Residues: CASSLTRQNEQFF.

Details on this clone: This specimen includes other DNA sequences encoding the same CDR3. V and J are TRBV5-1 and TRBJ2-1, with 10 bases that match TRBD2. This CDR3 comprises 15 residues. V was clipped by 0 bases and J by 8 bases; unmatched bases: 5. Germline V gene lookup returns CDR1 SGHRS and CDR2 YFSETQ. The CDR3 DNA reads TGCGCCAGCAGCTTGGGGCTAGCGGGAGTGTATGAGCAGTTCTTC. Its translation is CASSLGLAGVYEQFF.

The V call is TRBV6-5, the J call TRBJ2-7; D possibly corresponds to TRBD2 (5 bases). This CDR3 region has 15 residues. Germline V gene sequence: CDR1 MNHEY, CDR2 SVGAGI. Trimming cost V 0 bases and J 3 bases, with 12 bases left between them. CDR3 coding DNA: TGTGCCAGCAGTTACTCGGTGATAGCGAGCTACGAGCAGTACTTC. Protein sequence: CASSYSVIASYEQYF.

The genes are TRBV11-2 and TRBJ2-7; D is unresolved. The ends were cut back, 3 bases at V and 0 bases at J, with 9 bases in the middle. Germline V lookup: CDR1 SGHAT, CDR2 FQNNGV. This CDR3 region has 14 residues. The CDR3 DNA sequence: TGTGCCAGCAGCTTTGGGCCTACCTCCTACGAGCAGTACTTC. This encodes CASSFGPTSYEQYF.

The CDR3 protein is CASSFSGSGGYTF. The CDR3 nucleotides read TGTGCCAGCAGTTTCTCGGGGAGTGGAGGCTACACCTTC. This chain uses TRBV28 with TRBJ1-2; D ambiguous. The CDR3 loop spans 13 amino acids. V was pared by 3 bases and J by 8 bases, with 13 bases between. Germline V gene sequence: CDR1 MDHEN, CDR2 SYDVKM.

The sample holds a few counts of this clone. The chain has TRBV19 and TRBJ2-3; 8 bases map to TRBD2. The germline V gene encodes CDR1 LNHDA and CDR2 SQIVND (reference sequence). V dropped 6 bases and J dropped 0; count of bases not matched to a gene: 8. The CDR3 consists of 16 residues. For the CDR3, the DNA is TGTGCCAGTAGGAGCGGGAGTTCCCTAAGCACAGATACGCAGTATTTT. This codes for CASRSGSSLSTDTQYF.

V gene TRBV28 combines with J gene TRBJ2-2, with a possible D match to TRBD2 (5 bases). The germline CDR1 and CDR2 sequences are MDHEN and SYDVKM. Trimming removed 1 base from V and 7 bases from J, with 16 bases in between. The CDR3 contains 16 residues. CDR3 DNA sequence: TGTGCCAGCAGTTTATACGGGAACCTGGAAGGCGGGGAGCTGTTTTTT. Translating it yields CASSLYGNLEGGELFF.

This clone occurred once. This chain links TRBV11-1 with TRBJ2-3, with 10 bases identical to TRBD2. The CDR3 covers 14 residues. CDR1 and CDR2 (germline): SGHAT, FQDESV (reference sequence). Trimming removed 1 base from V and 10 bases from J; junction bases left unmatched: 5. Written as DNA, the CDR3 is TGTGCCAGCAGCTTAGAGCGGGAGGGTCTTCCGCAGTATTTT. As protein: CASSLEREGLPQYF. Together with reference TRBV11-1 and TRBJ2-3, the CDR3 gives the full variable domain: EAEVAQSPRYKITEKSQAVAFWCDPISGHATLYWYRQILGQGPELLVQFQDESVVDDSQLPKDRFSAERLKGVDSTLKIQPAELGDSAMYLCASSLEREGLPQYFGPGTRLTVL.

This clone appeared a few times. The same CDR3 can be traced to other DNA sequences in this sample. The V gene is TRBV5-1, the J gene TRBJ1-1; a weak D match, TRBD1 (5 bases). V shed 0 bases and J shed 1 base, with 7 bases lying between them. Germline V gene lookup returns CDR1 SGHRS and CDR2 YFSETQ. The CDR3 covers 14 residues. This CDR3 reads CASSLGDRNTEAFF. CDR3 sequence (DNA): TGCGCCAGCAGCTTGGGTGACAGGAACACTGAAGCTTTCTTT.

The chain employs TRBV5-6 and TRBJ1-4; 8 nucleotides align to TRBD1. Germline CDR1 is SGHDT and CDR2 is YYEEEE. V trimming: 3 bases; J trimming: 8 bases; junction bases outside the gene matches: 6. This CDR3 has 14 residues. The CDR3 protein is CASSSGTGNEKLFF. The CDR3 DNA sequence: TGTGCCAGCAGCTCCGGGACAGGCAACGAAAAACTGTTTTTT.

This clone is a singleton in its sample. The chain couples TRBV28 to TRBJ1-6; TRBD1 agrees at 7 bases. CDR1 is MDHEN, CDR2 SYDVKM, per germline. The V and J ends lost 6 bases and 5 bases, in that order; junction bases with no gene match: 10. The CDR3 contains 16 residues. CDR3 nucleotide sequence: TGTGCCAGCAGGGGGGCTGGGACAGCGAATAATTCACCCCTCCACTTT. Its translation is CASRGAGTANNSPLHF.

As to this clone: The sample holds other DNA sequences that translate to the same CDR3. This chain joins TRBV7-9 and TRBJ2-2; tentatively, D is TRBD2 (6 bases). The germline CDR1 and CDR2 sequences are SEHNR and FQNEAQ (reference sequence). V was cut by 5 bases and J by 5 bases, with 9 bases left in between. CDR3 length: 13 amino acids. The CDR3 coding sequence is TGTGCCAGCAGCACGCGGGGAACCGGGGAGCTGTTTTTT. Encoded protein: CASSTRGTGELFF.

CDR3 amino acids: CASSFQGQSTDTQYF. In DNA form, the CDR3 reads TGTGCCAGCAGCTTCCAGGGACAGAGCACAGATACGCAGTATTTT. The J gene is TRBJ2-3, the V gene TRBV11-2; 7 bases line up with TRBD1. With V trimmed by 3 bases and J by 0 bases, 3 bases remained unmatched. This CDR3 is 15 amino acids long. Germline CDR1 reads SGHAT; CDR2 reads FQNNGV.

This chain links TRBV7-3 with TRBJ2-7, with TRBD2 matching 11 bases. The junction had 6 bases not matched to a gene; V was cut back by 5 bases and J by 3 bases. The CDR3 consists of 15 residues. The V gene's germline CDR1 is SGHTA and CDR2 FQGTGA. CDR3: CASSPGTSGGYEQYF. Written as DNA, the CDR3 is TGTGCCAGCAGCCCCGGGACTAGCGGCGGCTACGAGCAGTACTTC.

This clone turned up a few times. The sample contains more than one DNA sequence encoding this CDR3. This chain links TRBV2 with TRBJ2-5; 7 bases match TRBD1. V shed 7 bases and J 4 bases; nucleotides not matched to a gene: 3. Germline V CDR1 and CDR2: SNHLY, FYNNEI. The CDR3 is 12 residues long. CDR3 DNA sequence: TGTGCCAGCAATAGGGGGCGAGAGACCCAGTACTTC. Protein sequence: CASNRGRETQYF. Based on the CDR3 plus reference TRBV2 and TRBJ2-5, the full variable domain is EPEVTQTPSHQVTQMGQEVILRCVPISNHLYFYWYRQILGQKVEFLVSFYNNEISEKSEIFDDQFSVERPDGSNFTLKIRSTKLEDSAMYFCASNRGRETQYFGPGTRLLVL.

CDR3 DNA: TGCGCCAGCAGCTTGGGCGAGAGCTCCTACAATGAGCAGTTCTTC. Protein: CASSLGESSYNEQFF. V gene TRBV5-1 combines with J gene TRBJ2-1; D is undetermined. V was cut by 0 bases and J by 0 bases, with 7 bases left in between. This CDR3 is built from 15 residues. Germline assignment: CDR1 SGHRS and CDR2 YFSETQ. The full variable domain, in which reference TRBV5-1 and TRBJ2-1 provide the parts outside the CDR3, is KAGVTQTPRYLIKTRGQQVTLSCSPISGHRSVSWYQQTPGQGLQFLFEYFSETQRNKGNFPGRFSGRQFSNSRSEMNVSTLELGDSALYLCASSLGESSYNEQFFGPGTRLTVL.